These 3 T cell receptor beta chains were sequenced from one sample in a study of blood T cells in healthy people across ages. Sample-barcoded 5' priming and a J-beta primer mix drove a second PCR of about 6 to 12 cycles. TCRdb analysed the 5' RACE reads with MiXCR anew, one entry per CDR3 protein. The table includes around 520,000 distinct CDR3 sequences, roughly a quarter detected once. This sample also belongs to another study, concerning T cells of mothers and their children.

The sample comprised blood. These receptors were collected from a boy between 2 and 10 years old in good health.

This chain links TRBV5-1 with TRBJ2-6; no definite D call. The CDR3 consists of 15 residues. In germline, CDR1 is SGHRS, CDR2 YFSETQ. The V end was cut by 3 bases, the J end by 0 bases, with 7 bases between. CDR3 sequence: CASSSRSSGANVLTF. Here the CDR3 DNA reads TGCGCCAGCAGCTCCCGGTCCTCTGGGGCCAACGTCCTGACTTTC.

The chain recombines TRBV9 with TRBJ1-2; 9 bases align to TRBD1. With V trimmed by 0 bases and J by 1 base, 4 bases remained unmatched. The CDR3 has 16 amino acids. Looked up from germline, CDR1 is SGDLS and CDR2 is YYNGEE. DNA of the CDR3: TGTGCCAGCAGCGTAGAGGGACAGGGTTTTAACTATGGCTACACCTTC. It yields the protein CASSVEGQGFNYGYTF.

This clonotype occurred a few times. This CDR3 is CASSSTRSQGIQYF. As DNA, the CDR3 is TGTGCCAGTAGTAGCACTAGGAGTCAAGGCATTCAGTACTTC. The chain carries TRBV19 and TRBJ2-4; a weak D match, TRBD2 (5 bases). The CDR3 sequence is 14 residues long. V dropped 4 bases and J dropped 9 bases, with 16 bases sitting between them. Germline-derived CDR1 and CDR2 are LNHDA and SQIVND (reference sequence).